This T cell receptor (beta chain) was captured by sequencing in a study of T cell responses to AZD1222 COVID-19 vaccine. This clone showed up just once. Its antigen is not known. V was clipped by 5 bases and J by 1 base, with 13 bases between them. The CDR3 loop spans 15 amino acids. Germline assignment: CDR1 SEHNR and CDR2 FQNEAQ (reference sequence). TCRdb's table, derived via immunoSEQ multiplex PCR, lists solely in-frame clones and lacks some. The sample has over 85,000 clones; 86% are singletons. Study-level points and caveats: CD4 TCRs linked to vaccination spanned spike, dominating at 160-218 and 743-854. Only a handful of AZD1222 recipients tested seropositive at baseline. Spike-specific TCR breadth and depth rose after two AZD1222 doses.

The specimen comprised peripheral blood, sampled on day 0 of AZD1222 vaccination. The chain employs TRBV7-9 and TRBJ2-3, with D tentatively TRBD1 (5 bases). This TCR was sampled from an adult in good health. CDR3 bases: TGTGCCAGCAGCGCCCCAGGGTTTCGCACAGATACGCAGTATTTT. This translates into CASSAPGFRTDTQYF.